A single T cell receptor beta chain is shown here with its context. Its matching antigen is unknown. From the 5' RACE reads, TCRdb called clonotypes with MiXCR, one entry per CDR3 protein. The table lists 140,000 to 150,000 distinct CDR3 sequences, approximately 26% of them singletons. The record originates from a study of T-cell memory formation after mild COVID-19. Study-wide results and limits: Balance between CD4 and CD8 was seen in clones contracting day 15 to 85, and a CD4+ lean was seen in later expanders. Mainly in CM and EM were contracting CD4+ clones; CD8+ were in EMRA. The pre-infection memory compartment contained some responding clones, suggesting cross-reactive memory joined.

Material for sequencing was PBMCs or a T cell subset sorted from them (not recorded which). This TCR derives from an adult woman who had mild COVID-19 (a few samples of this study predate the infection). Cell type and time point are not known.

The CDR3 sequence: CASSHVRSGYNEQFF. The CDR3 DNA reads as TGTGCCAGCAGCCACGTTCGATCGGGGTACAATGAGCAGTTCTTC. The rearrangement uses TRBV11-3 and TRBJ2-1, with D possibly TRBD2 on 5 matching bases. Per the germline V gene, CDR1 is SGHNT and CDR2 is YENEEA. The germline V and J ends were trimmed by 5 bases and 4 bases, with 15 bases remaining between them. This CDR3 has 15 residues.